This is a list of T cell receptor beta chains from one sample in a study of blood T cell repertoires in COVID-19. Sequencing used immunoSEQ multiplex PCR; TCRdb keeps in-frame clones, though not all of them. The table shows tens of thousands of clones, with around nine tenths occurring only once. The sequenced sample consisted of peripheral blood. These receptors were taken from a man aged 60-69 years with acute or convalescent COVID-19. CDR3s include the opening cysteine and the closing phenylalanine or tryptophan. Each record gives: D gene, clone size, V gene, J gene, CDR3 protein, CDR3 DNA. The D gene is left open where the match is weak. A clone size is listed for some rows: how often the clone was seen (once, few, many), or a class if it is expanded.

TRBD1	NA	TRBV10-3	TRBJ1-1	CAIIQSGGQGEAFF	TGTGCCATCATTCAATCGGGGGGACAGGGGGAAGCTTTCTTT
TRBD1	NA	TRBV27	TRBJ2-7	CASSNRDRGEQYF	TGTGCCAGCAGTAACAGGGACAGGGGCGAGCAGTACTTC
TRBD1	NA	TRBV15	TRBJ2-5	CATSRDYEQGAETQYF	TGTGCCACCAGCAGAGATTACGAACAGGGGGCAGAGACCCAGTACTTC
NA	NA	TRBV25-1	TRBJ2-6	CASSDRFAGANVLTF	TGTGCCAGCAGTGACAGGTTTGCCGGGGCCAACGTCCTGACTTTC
NA	NA	TRBV15	TRBJ1-5	CATSREGQANQPQHF	TGTGCCACCAGCAGAGAGGGGCAGGCTAATCAGCCCCAGCATTTT
NA	NA	TRBV5-1	TRBJ1-2	CASSLEAGVSANYGYTF	TGCGCCAGCAGCTTGGAGGCGGGGGTTTCAGCTAACTATGGCTACACCTTC
NA	NA	TRBV10-3	TRBJ2-7	CAITVDITYEQYF	TGTGCCATCACCGTGGACATCACCTACGAGCAGTACTTC
TRBD2	NA	TRBV7-3	TRBJ2-1	CASSPSSGSNGEQFF	TGTGCCAGCAGCCCCTCTAGCGGGTCCAACGGTGAGCAGTTCTTC
TRBD1	NA	TRBV7-6	TRBJ2-7	CASSLTSGTAESYEQYF	TGTGCCAGCAGCTTAACCTCCGGGACAGCGGAGTCCTACGAGCAGTACTTC
TRBD2	NA	TRBV5-1	TRBJ2-7	CASSLGGGGTYEQYF	TGCGCCAGCAGCTTGGGTGGCGGGGGAACCTACGAGCAGTACTTC
TRBD1	NA	TRBV9	TRBJ1-1	CASSVAAGGLNTEAFF	TGTGCCAGCAGCGTAGCTGCAGGGGGCTTGAACACTGAAGCTTTCTTT
NA	NA	TRBV29-1	TRBJ2-2	CSVGTDYTGELFF	TGCAGCGTTGGGACGGACTACACCGGGGAGCTGTTTTTT
TRBD1	NA	TRBV19	TRBJ2-2	CASSIGGQITGELFF	TGTGCCAGTAGTATAGGGGGACAGATCACCGGGGAGCTGTTTTTT
NA	once	TRBV11-2	TRBJ1-3	CASSSQGMGGNTIYF	TGTGCCAGCAGCTCCCAGGGGATGGGTGGAAACACCATATATTTT
NA	NA	TRBV9	TRBJ1-1	CASSTQGLTEAFF	TGTGCCAGCAGCACACAGGGTCTGACTGAAGCTTTCTTT